A single sample is the source of the 29 T cell receptor beta chains below, sequenced in a study of blood T cell repertoires in COVID-19. TCRdb's table, derived via immunoSEQ multiplex PCR, lists solely in-frame clones and lacks some. The sample lists about 180,000 clones, roughly 85% seen once, with 5% to 8% in the top ten. Sequenced sample: PBMCs or T cells enriched from blood (not recorded which). The origin of the receptors is a man between 40 and 49 years old who had recovered from COVID-19.

The chain recombines TRBV6-5 with TRBJ1-3; no clear D. The CDR3 consists of 13 residues. V was trimmed by 4 bases and J by 0 bases, leaving 4 bases between them. Germline V CDR1 and CDR2: MNHEY, SVGAGI. For the CDR3, the DNA is TGTGCCAGCAGTTTATCCTCTGGAAACACCATATATTTT. Protein product: CASSLSSGNTIYF.

The chain has TRBV27 and TRBJ1-5; 7 bases fit TRBD1. Trimming removed 2 bases from V and 4 bases from J; junction bases left unmatched: 5. The CDR3 has 15 amino acids. CDR1 and CDR2 (germline): MNHEY, SMNVEV (reference sequence). CDR3 DNA: TGTGCCAGCAGTTTAGGTGGACAGGTTAATCAGCCCCAGCATTTT. The encoded protein is CASSLGGQVNQPQHF.

The chain couples TRBV6-5 to TRBJ2-7, with 7 bases matching TRBD1. Germline V gene sequence: CDR1 MNHEY, CDR2 SVGAGI. Unmatched junction bases numbered 8, after V lost 7 bases and J lost 2 bases. The CDR3 runs to 14 residues. This CDR3 reads CASIHRDSPYEQYF. The CDR3 DNA sequence: TGTGCCAGCATTCACCGGGACAGCCCCTACGAGCAGTACTTC.

The chain links TRBV7-9 to TRBJ1-1; TRBD1 might be the D (5 bases). CDR1 and CDR2 (germline): SEHNR, FQNEAQ (reference sequence). The CDR3 runs 13 residues. V lost 3 bases to trimming and J lost 1 base, with 6 bases between them. The CDR3 nucleotides are TGTGCCAGCAGCTTTCAGGGGAACACTGAAGCTTTCTTT. It specifies CASSFQGNTEAFF. Based on the CDR3 plus reference TRBV7-9 and TRBJ1-1, the full variable domain is DTGVSQNPRHKITKRGQNVTFRCDPISEHNRLYWYRQTLGQGPEFLTYFQNEAQLEKSRLLSDRFSAERPKGSFSTLEIQRTEQGDSAMYLCASSFQGNTEAFFGQGTRLTVV.

This chain links TRBV27 with TRBJ1-1; D may be TRBD1 (6 bases). This CDR3 is 14 amino acids long. Germline CDR1 and CDR2: MNHEY and SMNVEV (reference sequence). With 2 bases removed from V and 5 bases from J, the gap between germline ends came to 12 bases. CDR3 nucleotide sequence: TGTGCCAGCAGTTTAGTCCGGGGGGCAACTGAAGCTTTCTTT. Its translation is CASSLVRGATEAFF.

The V gene is TRBV12-3 or TRBV12-4, the J gene TRBJ2-1; 8 nucleotides line up with TRBD1. Losses at the gene ends were 8 bases for V and 4 bases for J; bases not matched to a gene: 4. The CDR3 runs to 13 residues. The CDR3, as DNA: TGTGCCAGCGGACAGGGTCGTTACAATGAGCAGTTCTTC. Its protein is CASGQGRYNEQFF.

This rearrangement joins TRBV19 to TRBJ2-7; 9 bases agree with TRBD1. CDR1 and CDR2 (germline): LNHDA, SQIVND (reference sequence). Germline trimming cut 7 bases from V and 6 bases from J; bases unmatched to any gene: 10. There are 14 residues in the CDR3. This chain's CDR3 is CASTLQGAIGEQYF. The CDR3 bases are TGTGCCAGTACCCTACAGGGGGCGATCGGCGAGCAGTACTTC.

CDR3 region: CASSVAGRTSGNTIYF. The CDR3, as DNA: TGTGCCAGCAGCGTGGCAGGGCGTACCTCTGGAAACACCATATATTTT. The chain uses TRBV9 and TRBJ1-3; D is possibly TRBD1 (5 bases). The germline V gene encodes CDR1 SGDLS and CDR2 YYNGEE. This CDR3 has 16 residues. With 2 bases removed from V and 0 bases from J, the gap between germline ends came to 12 bases.

This clone came up once. The gene calls are TRBV2 and TRBJ2-5; 10 bases align to TRBD1. The germline V gene has CDR1 SNHLY and CDR2 FYNNEI. The CDR3 covers 15 residues. V trimming: 8 bases; J trimming: 5 bases; junction bases outside the gene matches: 11. CDR3 protein: CASPVDRGRRETQYF. The DNA of the CDR3 is TGTGCCAGCCCCGTTGACAGGGGGCGGCGGGAGACCCAGTACTTC.

This clone has a handful of counts. CDR3 DNA sequence: TGCGCCAGCAGCTTGGTTCAGGATTCCTACGAGCAGTACTTC. Its protein is CASSLVQDSYEQYF. The chain has TRBV5-1 and TRBJ2-7; D not resolved. V dropped 0 bases and J dropped 1 base, with 8 bases sitting between them. Germline V lookup: CDR1 SGHRS, CDR2 YFSETQ. This CDR3 has 14 amino acids. Drawing the rest from reference TRBV5-1 and TRBJ2-7, the complete variable domain is KAGVTQTPRYLIKTRGQQVTLSCSPISGHRSVSWYQQTPGQGLQFLFEYFSETQRNKGNFPGRFSGRQFSNSRSEMNVSTLELGDSALYLCASSLVQDSYEQYFGPGTRLTVT.

The genes are TRBV7-6 and TRBJ1-2; D is unresolved. Germline V gene lookup returns CDR1 SGHVS and CDR2 FNYEAQ. CDR3 size: 11 residues. V was pared by 5 bases and J by 8 bases, with 9 bases between. CDR3 coding DNA: TGTGCCAGCAGCCCCGGGGTAGGCTACACCTTC. Amino acid sequence: CASSPGVGYTF.

The chain couples TRBV18 to TRBJ1-3, with D uncertain. CDR1 and CDR2 (germline): KGHSH, LQKENI. The CDR3 sequence is 17 residues long. V was clipped by 1 base and J by 0 bases, with 13 bases between them. The CDR3 region is CASSPQDLQYSGNTIYF. CDR3 in DNA: TGTGCCAGCTCACCACAGGATCTACAGTACTCTGGAAACACCATATATTTT.

The chain uses TRBV6-5 and TRBJ2-7; D is unresolved. Germline loops: CDR1 MNHEY, CDR2 SVGAGI. The CDR3 runs 13 residues. V was pared by 7 bases and J by 3 bases, with 13 bases between. The CDR3 coding sequence is TGTGCCAGCACACGAACAGACGTCTACGAGCAGTACTTC. This encodes CASTRTDVYEQYF.

Written as DNA, the CDR3 is TGTGCCAGCTCACGGGGACAGCGGGAGACCCAGTACTTC. Translated, it gives CASSRGQRETQYF. The rearrangement links TRBV18 to TRBJ2-5, with TRBD1 matching 7 bases. Germline V gene data show CDR1 as KGHSH and CDR2 as LQKENI. This CDR3 is built from 13 residues. The J segment lost 5 bases and the V segment lost 4 bases, leaving 4 bases of the junction unmatched.

J is TRBJ2-7 and V is TRBV19; D is unclear. Between the trimmed V and J ends, which lost 0 bases and 2 bases, there was a span of 5 bases. The CDR3 consists of 13 residues. CDR1 LNHDA and CDR2 SQIVND come from the germline V gene (reference sequence). Here the CDR3 DNA reads TGTGCCAGTAGTATAGAGGGCGCCTACGAGCAGTACTTC. Translating gives CASSIEGAYEQYF.

The chain has TRBV5-1 and TRBJ2-7; maybe TRBD2 (6 bases). Germline values: CDR1 SGHRS, CDR2 YFSETQ. V lost 2 bases and J lost 0, with 12 bases in between. The CDR3 covers 15 residues. The chain's CDR3 is CASSFGGSSSYEQYF. CDR3 coding DNA: TGCGCCAGCAGCTTTGGAGGGTCGAGCTCCTACGAGCAGTACTTC.

The genes are TRBV2 and TRBJ2-5, with D possibly matching TRBD2 (5 bases). The CDR3 spans 12 residues. Germline CDR1 SNHLY, CDR2 FYNNEI. The V gene lost 5 bases and the J gene lost 4 bases, with 8 bases spanning the gap. In DNA, the CDR3 is TGTGCCAGCAGTTTCGGGGTAGAGACCCAGTACTTC. Protein product: CASSFGVETQYF. Full variable domain (remainder filled in from reference TRBV2 and TRBJ2-5): EPEVTQTPSHQVTQMGQEVILRCVPISNHLYFYWYRQILGQKVEFLVSFYNNEISEKSEIFDDQFSVERPDGSNFTLKIRSTKLEDSAMYFCASSFGVETQYFGPGTRLLVL.

J is TRBJ1-1 and V is TRBV21-1; TRBD1, the table's D call, was not compared with the DNA. TRBV21-1 is an annotated pseudogene. The CDR3 loop spans 13 amino acids. CDR3: CASPFTVNTEAFF. CDR3 sequence (DNA): TGTGCCAGCCCATTCACAGTCAACACTGAAGCTTTCTTT.

The J gene is TRBJ1-1, the V gene TRBV3-1 (or the pseudogene TRBV3-2), with 10 bases lining up with TRBD1. Germline V CDR1 and CDR2: LGHDT, YNNKEL (reference sequence). The CDR3 sequence is 14 residues long. Trimming took 5 bases from V and 6 from J; bases not matched to a gene: 6. The CDR3 sequence is CASSYRDRGAEAFF. The CDR3 coding sequence is TGTGCCAGCAGCTATAGGGACAGGGGCGCTGAAGCTTTCTTT.

The chain has TRBV6-2 or TRBV6-3 and TRBJ2-1; D is perhaps TRBD2 (5 bases). The germline V gene has CDR1 MNHEY and CDR2 SVGEGT. V was clipped by 0 bases and J by 4 bases, with 16 bases between them. The CDR3 consists of 17 residues. This chain's CDR3 is CASSYSIPGVEYNEQFF. In nucleotides, the CDR3 is TGTGCCAGCAGTTACTCGATCCCCGGGGTTGAGTACAATGAGCAGTTCTTC.

The rearrangement uses TRBV19 and TRBJ2-3; 8 nucleotides agree with TRBD2. The length of the CDR3 is 15 residues. V was pared by 3 bases and J by 5 bases, with 7 bases of the junction left unmatched. The germline gives CDR1 LNHDA, CDR2 SQIVND (reference sequence). CDR3 region: CASSMREAIGDTQYF. DNA of the CDR3: TGTGCCAGTAGTATGCGGGAGGCAATCGGAGATACGCAGTATTTT.

This chain joins TRBV7-3 and TRBJ1-2; D uncertain. Trimming left V 5 bases short and J 4 bases short, with 11 bases between. CDR1 and CDR2 (germline): SGHTA, FQGTGA. The CDR3 sequence is 13 residues long. The CDR3 loop reads CASSPGNSYGYTF. The CDR3 bases are TGTGCCAGCAGCCCGGGGAACAGCTATGGCTACACCTTC.

Relative to its sample, this clone is medium-sized. The chain has TRBV4-2 and TRBJ2-7, with a possible D match to TRBD2 (7 bases). The V gene's germline CDR1 is LGHNA and CDR2 YNFKEQ. The CDR3 covers 15 residues. V was clipped by 4 bases and J by 3 bases, with 16 bases between them. The CDR3: CASSPGGGVIYEQYF. In DNA form, the CDR3 reads TGTGCCAGCAGCCCCGGCGGGGGCGTTATCTACGAGCAGTACTTC.

The chain employs TRBV28 and TRBJ1-1; 7 bases fit TRBD1. The V gene end was trimmed by 7 bases and the J gene end by 0 bases; junction bases not matched to a gene: 2. Germline-derived CDR1 and CDR2 are MDHEN and SYDVKM. CDR3 length: 13 residues. The CDR3 loop reads CASIDRVNTEAFF. For the CDR3, the DNA is TGTGCCAGCATCGACAGGGTGAACACTGAAGCTTTCTTT.

The V and J genes are TRBV19 and TRBJ1-1; D perhaps matches TRBD1 (5 bases). Germline CDR1 LNHDA, CDR2 SQIVND (reference sequence). The CDR3 sequence is 13 residues long. V lost 7 bases, J lost 3 bases, and 12 bases lay in between. The DNA for the CDR3 is TGTGCCAGTAAAAGGGGTAGGGACACTGAAGCTTTCTTT. This gives the protein CASKRGRDTEAFF.

V gene TRBV6-5 combines with J gene TRBJ1-6, with D possibly matching TRBD1 (5 bases). The length of the CDR3 is 14 residues. Trimming left V 6 bases short and J 7 bases short, with 13 bases between. Per germline, CDR1 MNHEY and CDR2 SVGAGI. The CDR3 sequence: CASSSTANNSPLHF. The CDR3, as DNA: TGTGCCAGCAGCTCGACAGCCAACAATTCACCCCTCCACTTT.

This clone came up a few times. V and J are TRBV5-1 and TRBJ1-5; possible D gene TRBD1, 6 bases. V was pared by 0 bases and J by 11 bases, with 21 bases between. The V gene's germline CDR1 is SGHRS and CDR2 YFSETQ. There are 16 residues in the CDR3. Here the CDR3 reads CASSLGGTGSQGTQHF. DNA for the CDR3: TGCGCCAGCAGCTTGGGGGGCACGGGGTCCCAGGGGACCCAGCATTTT.

The chain links TRBV11-3 to TRBJ1-5; possible D gene TRBD1, 6 bases. Trimming left V 4 bases short and J 3 bases short, with 13 bases between. Germline-derived CDR1 and CDR2 are SGHNT and YENEEA. This CDR3 comprises 15 residues. The chain's CDR3 is CASSSRTVNNQPQHF. The CDR3 DNA reads TGTGCCAGCAGCTCCCGGACAGTGAACAATCAGCCCCAGCATTTT.

V and J are TRBV5-1 and TRBJ1-1; no definite D call. Trimming took off 4 bases at V and 1 base at J, with 5 bases between the two ends. The CDR3 contains 12 residues. Germline V CDR1 and CDR2: SGHRS, YFSETQ. The CDR3 spells CASSNQNTEAFF. For the CDR3, the DNA is TGCGCCAGCAGCAATCAGAACACTGAAGCTTTCTTT.